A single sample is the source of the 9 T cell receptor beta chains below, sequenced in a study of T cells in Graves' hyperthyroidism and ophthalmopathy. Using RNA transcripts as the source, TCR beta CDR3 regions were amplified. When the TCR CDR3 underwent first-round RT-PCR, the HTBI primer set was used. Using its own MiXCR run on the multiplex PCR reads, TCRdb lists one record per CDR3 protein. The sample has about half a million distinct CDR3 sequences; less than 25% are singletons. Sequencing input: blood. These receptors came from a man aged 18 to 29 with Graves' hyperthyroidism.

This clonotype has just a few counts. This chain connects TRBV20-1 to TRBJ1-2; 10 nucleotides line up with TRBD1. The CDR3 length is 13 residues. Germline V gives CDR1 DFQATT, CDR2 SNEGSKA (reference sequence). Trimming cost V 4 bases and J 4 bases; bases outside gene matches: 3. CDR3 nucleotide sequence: TGCAGTGCTATGGACAGGGGGTTCTATGGCTACACCTTC. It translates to CSAMDRGFYGYTF.

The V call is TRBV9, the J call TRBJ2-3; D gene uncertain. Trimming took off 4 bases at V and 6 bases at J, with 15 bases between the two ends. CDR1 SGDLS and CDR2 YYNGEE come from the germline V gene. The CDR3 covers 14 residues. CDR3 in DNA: TGTGCCAGCAGCCCGAGATCGATAGTGGATACGCAGTATTTT. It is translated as CASSPRSIVDTQYF.

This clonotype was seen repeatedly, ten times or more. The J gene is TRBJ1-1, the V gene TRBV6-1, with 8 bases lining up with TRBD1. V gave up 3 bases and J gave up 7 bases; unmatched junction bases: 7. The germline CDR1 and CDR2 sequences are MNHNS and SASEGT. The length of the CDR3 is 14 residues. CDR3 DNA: TGTGCCAGCAGTGATAGGACAGGGCGGCTTGAAGCTTTCTTT. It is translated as CASSDRTGRLEAFF.

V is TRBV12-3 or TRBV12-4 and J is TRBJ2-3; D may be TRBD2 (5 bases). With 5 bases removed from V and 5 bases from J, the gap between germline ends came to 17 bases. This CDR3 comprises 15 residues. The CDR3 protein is CASSRTRLILDTQYF. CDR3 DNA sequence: TGTGCCAGCAGTAGGACTCGCTTGATTTTAGATACGCAGTATTTT.

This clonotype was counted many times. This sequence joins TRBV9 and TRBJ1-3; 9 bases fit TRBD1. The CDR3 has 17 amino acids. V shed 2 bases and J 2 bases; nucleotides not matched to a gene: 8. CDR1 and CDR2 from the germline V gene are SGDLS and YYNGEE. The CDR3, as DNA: TGTGCCAGCAGCGTGAGCGCATACAGGGGGCCTGGAAACACCATATATTTT. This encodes CASSVSAYRGPGNTIYF.

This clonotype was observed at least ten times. The CDR3 bases are TGTGCCAGCATTACCGCACAGGGAGGAGAGACCCAGTACTTC. Amino acid sequence: CASITAQGGETQYF. The rearrangement uses TRBV28 and TRBJ2-5; D is possibly TRBD1 or TRBD2 (6 bases each). The CDR3 length is 14 residues. V gave up 7 bases and J gave up 4 bases, with 16 bases separating them. The V gene's germline CDR1 is MDHEN and CDR2 SYDVKM.

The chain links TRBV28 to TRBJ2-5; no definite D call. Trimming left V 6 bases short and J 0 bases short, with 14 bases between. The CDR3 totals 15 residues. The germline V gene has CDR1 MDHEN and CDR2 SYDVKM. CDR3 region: CASSPPAAYQETQYF. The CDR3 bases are TGTGCCAGCAGCCCGCCTGCGGCCTACCAAGAGACCCAGTACTTC.

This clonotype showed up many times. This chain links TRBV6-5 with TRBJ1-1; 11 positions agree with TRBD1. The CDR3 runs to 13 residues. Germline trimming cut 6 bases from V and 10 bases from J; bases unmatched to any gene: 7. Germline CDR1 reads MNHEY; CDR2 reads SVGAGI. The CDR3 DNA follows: TGTGCCAGCAGCCGCGGGACAGGGGGAGTAGCTTTCTTT. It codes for CASSRGTGGVAFF.

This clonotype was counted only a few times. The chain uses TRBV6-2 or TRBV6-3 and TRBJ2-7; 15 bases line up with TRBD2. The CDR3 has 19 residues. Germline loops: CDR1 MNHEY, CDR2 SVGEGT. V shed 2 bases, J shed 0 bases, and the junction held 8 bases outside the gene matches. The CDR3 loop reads CASSYGVPGLAGGSYEQYF. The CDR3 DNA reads TGTGCCAGCAGTTACGGCGTCCCGGGACTAGCGGGGGGCTCCTACGAGCAGTACTTC.